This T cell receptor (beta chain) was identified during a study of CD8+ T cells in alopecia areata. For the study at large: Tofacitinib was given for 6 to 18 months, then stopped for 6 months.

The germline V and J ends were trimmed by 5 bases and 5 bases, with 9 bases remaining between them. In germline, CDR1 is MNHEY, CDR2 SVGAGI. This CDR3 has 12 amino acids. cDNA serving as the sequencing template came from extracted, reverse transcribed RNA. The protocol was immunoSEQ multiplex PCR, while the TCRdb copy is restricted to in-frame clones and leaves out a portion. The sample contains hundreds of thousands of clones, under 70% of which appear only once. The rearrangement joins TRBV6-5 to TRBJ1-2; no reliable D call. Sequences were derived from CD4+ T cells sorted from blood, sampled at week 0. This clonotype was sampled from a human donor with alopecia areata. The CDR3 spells CASSRGFYGYTF. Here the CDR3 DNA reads TGTGCCAGCAGTCGAGGGTTTTATGGCTACACCTTC.